Included here is one T cell receptor (beta chain) sequence, with context. Its antigen remains undetermined. The record has no base qualities; no much larger clone is one base away. Sequencing instrument: Illumina HiSeq 1500. TCRdb reran the public reads through fastp at Q25 and MiXCR, keeping productive beta chains. A single entry per CDR3 protein holds the most common genes and DNA from its merged rows. This sample holds about a million distinct CDR3 sequences; 25% to 40% were observed only once. The ten largest clones capture 13% of the sample. What the treatment or condition label conveys for this sample: in vitro stimulation with specific CMV peptide epitopes to enrich CMV-specific T cells. The data belong to a study of T cell repertoires in cytomegalovirus infection (dated by TCRdb to about 2019). Describing the broader study: Alongside well-studied HLA-B-restricted epitopes, the peptide stimulations were aimed at recently identified HLA-C-restricted CMV epitopes, whose presentation resists viral immunomodulation. Because public TCR beta signatures pointed to carriage of CMV infection together with the matching HLA type, the HLA type of each donor mattered for the analysis.

General findings and caveats noted by the study authors: In the ex vivo response, HLA-C-restricted CMV-specific TCR beta clonotypes were dominant, and in two of eight donors the single most frequent clonotype came from this HLA-C-restricted group. In both this cohort and an independent cohort of a few hundred donors, the cumulative frequency of public TCR beta family members distinguished carriers of CMV infection plus the relevant HLA type.

Taken from cysteine to phenylalanine, the CDR3 has 20 residues. Kept here is only the CDR3 DNA, which spans 60 bases and is read in frame from base 1. CDR1 and CDR2 are drawn from the germline V gene: MNHEY, SVGEGT. Relative to germline, V is missing 0 bases and J is missing 0 bases, with 9 bases of the junction outside any gene match. The rearrangement combines TRBV6-2 or TRBV6-3 with TRBJ2-6; 9 of the junction bases match TRBD1. This TCR came from a human donor in good health (CMV status not recorded). Some clones in this sample may be carry-over from other donors' samples. The sample in question was cultured CD8+ T cells from PBMCs, obtained from culture after CMV antigen stimulation. The CDR3 loop reads CASSYSTYRGLYSGANVLTF. The DNA sequence is as follows: TGTGCCAGCAGTTACTCGACCTACAGGGGGCTATACTCTGGGGCCAACGTCCTGACTTTC.